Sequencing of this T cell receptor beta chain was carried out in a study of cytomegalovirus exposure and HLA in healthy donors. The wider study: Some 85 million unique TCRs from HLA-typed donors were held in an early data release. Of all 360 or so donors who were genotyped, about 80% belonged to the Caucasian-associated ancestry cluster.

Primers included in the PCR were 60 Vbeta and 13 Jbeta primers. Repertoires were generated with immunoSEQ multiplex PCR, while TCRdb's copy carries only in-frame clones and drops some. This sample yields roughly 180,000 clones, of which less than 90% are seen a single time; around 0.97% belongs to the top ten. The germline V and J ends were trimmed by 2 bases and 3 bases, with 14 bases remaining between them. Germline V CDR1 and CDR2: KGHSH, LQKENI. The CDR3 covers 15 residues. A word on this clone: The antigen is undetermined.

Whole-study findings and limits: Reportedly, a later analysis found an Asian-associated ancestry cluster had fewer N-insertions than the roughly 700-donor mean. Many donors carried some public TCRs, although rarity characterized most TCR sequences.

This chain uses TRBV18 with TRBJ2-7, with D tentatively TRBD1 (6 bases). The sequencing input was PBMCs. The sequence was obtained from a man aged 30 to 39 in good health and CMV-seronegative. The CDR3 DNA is TGTGCCAGCTCACCAGCCAGGGACATGGGCTACGAGCAGTACTTC. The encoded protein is CASSPARDMGYEQYF.